A single sample is the source of the 26 T cell receptor beta chains below, sequenced in a study of Graves' ophthalmopathy and Graves' hyperthyroidism. RNA transcripts served as template for amplifying TCR beta CDR3 sequences. HTBI primers served in a first-round RT-PCR, which a second-round multiplex PCR followed. Via MiXCR, TCRdb re-called the multiplex PCR reads, giving one row per CDR3 protein. The repertoire holds around 1,000,000 distinct CDR3 sequences, with 35% to 40% as singletons. The sequencing sample was made of peripheral blood or thyroid tissue (not recorded which). These TCRs come from an adult man with Graves' hyperthyroidism.

The rearrangement links TRBV29-1 to TRBJ1-5; 9 bases are shared with TRBD1. In germline, CDR1 is SQVTM, CDR2 ANQGSEA. V was clipped by 4 bases and J by 5 bases; unmatched bases: 6. CDR3 length equals 14 residues. For the CDR3, the DNA is TGCAGCGTTGTGCCCGGGACAGGGTATCAGCCCCAGCATTTT. As protein: CSVVPGTGYQPQHF.

This clonotype was counted ten times or more. This rearrangement joins TRBV10-3 to TRBJ2-7; possibly TRBD2 for D (5 bases). Germline lookup yields CDR1 ENHRY and CDR2 SYGVKD. The CDR3 is 16 residues long. V was trimmed by 0 bases and J by 7 bases, leaving 19 bases between them. CDR3 amino acids: CAISESPRGPAEEQYF. The CDR3 DNA reads TGTGCCATCAGTGAGTCCCCTCGAGGGCCGGCGGAGGAGCAGTACTTC.

The chain recombines TRBV30 with TRBJ1-1; 7 positions match TRBD1. V was pared by 0 bases and J by 13 bases, with 11 bases of the junction left unmatched. Germline V gene sequence: CDR1 GTSNPN, CDR2 SVGIG (reference sequence). This CDR3 is 13 amino acids long. CDR3 coding DNA: TGTGCCTGGAGTGTAAAGGGGCTGGCAGGGGGTTTCTTT. Amino acids: CAWSVKGLAGGFF.

This clonotype was seen a single time. A read error may explain this, as a much larger clone is one base away. V is TRBV24-1 and J is TRBJ2-7; D is perhaps TRBD1 or TRBD2 (5 bases each). Looked up from germline, CDR1 is KGHDR and CDR2 is SFDVKD. The CDR3 contains 13 residues. CDR3 residues: CAAQRDGAYEQYF. For the CDR3, the DNA is TGTGCGGCACAAAGGGACGGTGCCTACGAGCAGTACTTC.

The V call is TRBV4-1, the J call TRBJ2-7; the match to TRBD2 covers 12 bases. From germline, CDR1 is MGHRA and CDR2 YSYEKL. CDR3 length equals 15 residues. The trim removed 0 bases at V and 7 bases at J, leaving 4 bases unmatched. Here the CDR3 reads CASSQDGGTSGEQYF. The CDR3, as DNA: TGCGCCAGCAGCCAAGACGGCGGGACTAGCGGGGAGCAGTACTTC.

Comment on this clonotype: The junction differs from germline at one of its ends, possibly a read error. The chain employs TRBV4-3 and TRBJ1-4; no definite D call. CDR1 and CDR2 (germline): LGHNA, YSLEER. The CDR3 has 16 amino acids. The CDR3 DNA reads TGCGCCAGCAGCCAAGATGTTGGGGAGGCTAATGAAGAACTGTTTTTT. Residues: CASSQDVGEANEELFF.

This clonotype occurred many times. The chain uses TRBV7-9 and TRBJ1-1; D is undetermined. CDR3 length equals 13 residues. Deletions cut 1 base from V and 6 bases from J, with 9 bases between. Germline V gives CDR1 SEHNR, CDR2 FQNEAQ (reference sequence). CDR3 amino acids: CASSLGGDPEAFF. The CDR3 DNA is TGTGCCAGCAGCTTAGGCGGGGATCCTGAAGCTTTCTTT.

This chain joins TRBV25-1 and TRBJ1-1; D not resolved. The germline gives CDR1 MGHDK, CDR2 SYGVNS. This CDR3 comprises 16 residues. V lost 4 bases, J lost 1 base, and 16 bases lay in between. This chain's CDR3 is CASSGLTDAWNTEAFF. The DNA of the CDR3 is TGTGCCAGCAGTGGGTTGACGGATGCTTGGAACACTGAAGCTTTCTTT.

In its sample, this clonotype was seen a few times. J is TRBJ2-3 and V is TRBV25-1; TRBD1 matches at 8 bases. The CDR3 totals 18 residues. Trimming cost V 2 bases and J 1 base; bases outside gene matches: 11. CDR1 and CDR2 from the germline V gene are MGHDK and SYGVNS. The CDR3 coding sequence is TGTGCCAGCAGTGAAAAGGTGGCGGCAGGGGGCTGCACAGATACGCAGTATTTT. Residues: CASSEKVAAGGCTDTQYF.

Details on this clonotype: This clone may be a read error of a much larger clone one base away. The chain joins TRBV2 to TRBJ2-2; D is undetermined. In germline, CDR1 is SNHLY, CDR2 FYNNEI. The CDR3 sequence is 11 residues long. The CDR3 region is CAGSSAGELFF. The CDR3 nucleotides read TGTGCCGGCAGTTCGGCCGGGGAGCTGTTTTTT.

The chain recombines TRBV15 with TRBJ1-5; D unresolved. CDR1 and CDR2 (germline): LNHNV, YYDKDF (reference sequence). The V end lost 5 bases, the J end lost 5 bases, and 10 bases lay between the germline ends. The CDR3 totals 13 residues. CDR3 protein: CATSDPSDQPQHF. Written as DNA, the CDR3 is TGTGCCACCAGCGATCCCTCGGATCAGCCCCAGCATTTT.

This sequence joins TRBV15 and TRBJ1-2; unclear D gene. Trimming left V 3 bases short and J 8 bases short, with 19 bases between. The CDR3 sequence is 15 residues long. CDR1 is LNHNV, CDR2 YYDKDF, per germline (reference sequence). The CDR3 here is CATSSSKADSEGYTF. The CDR3 nucleotides read TGTGCCACCAGCAGCTCTAAGGCGGATTCGGAAGGCTACACCTTC.

The sample holds many counts of this clonotype. The rearrangement joins TRBV7-9 to TRBJ1-3; D is ambiguous. The CDR3 runs to 16 residues. V lost 4 bases, J lost 2 bases, and 15 bases lay in between. The germline V gene has CDR1 SEHNR and CDR2 FQNEAQ (reference sequence). The CDR3 spells CASSSKAGGPGNTIYF. For the CDR3, the DNA is TGTGCCAGCAGCTCTAAGGCGGGCGGACCTGGAAACACCATATATTTT.

A note on this clonotype: This is likely a read error, given that the CDR3 carries no conserved phenylalanine or tryptophan at its end. The DNA is left out, because the CDR3 cannot be placed on it with certainty; the CDR3 is given as TCRdb lists it. The J gene is TRBJ1-3, the V gene TRBV29-1; no check of the table's D call, TRBD1, against the DNA was made. Termini included, the CDR3 measures 9 amino acids. CDR1 is SQVTM and CDR2 is ANQGSEA in the germline V gene. This chain's CDR3 is CSVPQWGGS.

The J gene is TRBJ1-2, the V gene TRBV12-3 or TRBV12-4; TRBD1 agrees at 9 bases. There are 15 residues in the CDR3. V was clipped by 6 bases and J by 4 bases; unmatched bases: 9. CDR3 region: CASRLPGQGLYGYTF. Written as DNA, the CDR3 is TGTGCCAGCAGACTACCGGGACAGGGTCTCTATGGCTACACCTTC.

J is TRBJ1-5 and V is TRBV7-2; TRBD1 matches at 11 bases. Losses at the gene ends were 5 bases for V and 11 bases for J; bases not matched to a gene: 8. The germline gives CDR1 SGHTA, CDR2 FQGNSA. This CDR3 has 14 residues. In nucleotides, the CDR3 is TGTGCCAGCAGCAAAGGGACAGGGGGGGAGACCCAGCATTTT. Translation: CASSKGTGGETQHF.

This clonotype was recorded at least ten times. The chain is built from TRBV5-1 and TRBJ1-1; TRBD1 might be the D (6 bases). Trimming shortened V by 4 bases and J by 6 bases, and 22 bases separated the two germline ends. The length of the CDR3 is 16 residues. Germline CDR1 reads SGHRS; CDR2 reads YFSETQ. DNA of the CDR3: TGCGCCAGCAGCCCCAATGGGGGGGCCGTGGGCGCTGAAGCTTTCTTT. It encodes CASSPNGGAVGAEAFF.

This clonotype was recorded a few times. The V and J genes are TRBV12-3 or TRBV12-4 and TRBJ2-6; 11 bases fit TRBD1. Trimming took 6 bases from V and 2 from J; bases not matched to a gene: 6. There are 17 residues in the CDR3. The CDR3 sequence is CASSPRTGGTGANVLTF. As DNA, the CDR3 is TGTGCCAGCAGCCCCAGGACAGGGGGCACTGGGGCCAACGTCCTGACTTTC.

Turning to this clonotype: Its ends do not fully match the called genes, so a read error is possible. The chain carries TRBV7-3 and TRBJ1-1, with 7 bases fitting TRBD1. The CDR3 consists of 14 residues. Per the germline V gene, CDR1 is SGHTA and CDR2 is FQGTGA. The CDR3 region is CASSAHRGGTEAFF. The CDR3 DNA reads TGCGCCAGCAGCGCCCACAGGGGAGGCACTGAAGCTTTCTTT.

The gene calls are TRBV6-5 and TRBJ2-2, with 10 bases aligning to TRBD2. CDR1 and CDR2 (germline): MNHEY, SVGAGI. The CDR3 spans 14 residues. V lost 6 bases to trimming and J lost 4 bases; unmatched junction nucleotides: 2. The CDR3 DNA is TGTGCCAGCAGAGTAGCGGGAGGCACCGGGGAGCTGTTTTTT. This codes for CASRVAGGTGELFF.

DNA for the CDR3: TGCAGCGTGGGACAGGGCTATAATGAAGCTTTCTTT. This sequence encodes CSVGQGYNEAFF. The V and J genes are TRBV29-1 and TRBJ1-1; 9 bases are a match to TRBD1. V lost 6 bases, J lost 7 bases, and 6 bases stayed unmatched. From germline, CDR1 is SQVTM and CDR2 ANQGSEA. The CDR3 is 12 amino acids. Combining the CDR3 with reference TRBV29-1 and TRBJ1-1 gives the whole variable domain SAVISQKPSRDICQRGTSLTIQCQVDSQVTMMFWYRQQPGQSLTLIATANQGSEATYESGFVIDKFPISRPNLTFSTLTVSNMSPEDSSIYLCSVGQGYNEAFFGQGTRLTVV.

This clonotype came up once. J is TRBJ1-2 and V is TRBV28; unclear D gene. CDR3 length equals 13 residues. The V gene lost 11 bases and the J gene lost 1 base, with 14 bases spanning the gap. Per the germline V gene, CDR1 is MDHEN and CDR2 is SYDVKM. The CDR3 DNA follows: TGTGCCGCAGACGTCGGAATTAACTATGGCTACACCTTC. Protein sequence: CAADVGINYGYTF.

The genes are TRBV5-6 and TRBJ2-5; D remains unclear. This CDR3 region has 15 residues. Trimming pared 4 bases from V and 2 bases from J, leaving 15 bases between. Per germline, CDR1 SGHDT and CDR2 YYEEEE. CDR3 sequence: CASSPPRWNQETQYF. CDR3 nucleotides: TGTGCCAGCAGCCCACCCAGATGGAATCAAGAGACCCAGTACTTC. Complete variable domain (other parts from reference TRBV5-6 and TRBJ2-5): DAGVTQSPTHLIKTRGQQVTLRCSPKSGHDTVSWYQQALGQGPQFIFQYYEEEERQRGNFPDRFSGHQFPNYSSELNVNALLLGDSALYLCASSPPRWNQETQYFGPGTRLLVL.

This clonotype was seen a handful of times. One end of the junction varies from germline; a read error may be responsible. The rearrangement links TRBV10-2 to TRBJ2-7; maybe TRBD1 (5 bases). From germline, CDR1 is WSHSY and CDR2 SAAADI. The CDR3 loop spans 13 amino acids. CDR3 in amino acids: CASSVQDKREQYF. The CDR3, as DNA: TGTGCCAGCAGTGTCCAGGACAAAAGGGAGCAGTACTTC.

The V call is TRBV5-6, the J call TRBJ2-7, with D possibly being TRBD1 (6 bases). The CDR3 has 13 amino acids. Looked up from germline, CDR1 is SGHDT and CDR2 is YYEEEE. Trimming pared 0 bases from V and 6 bases from J, leaving 10 bases between. CDR3 in DNA: TGTGCCAGCAGCTTGGACAGGGTCATCGAGCAGTACTTC. Translated, it gives CASSLDRVIEQYF.

The chain is built from TRBV2 and TRBJ2-7; D may be TRBD1 (5 bases). Per germline, CDR1 SNHLY and CDR2 FYNNEI. This CDR3 is built from 13 residues. Trimming left V 5 bases short and J 5 bases short, with 13 bases between. CDR3 residues: CASSSRVRHEQYF. CDR3 coding DNA: TGTGCCAGCAGTAGCAGGGTTCGGCACGAGCAGTACTTC.